Sequencing of this T cell receptor (beta chain) was carried out in a study of cytomegalovirus exposure and HLA in healthy donors. The CDR3 runs to 14 residues. With V trimmed by 6 bases and J by 4 bases, 8 bases remained unmatched. Germline V lookup: CDR1 KGHSH, CDR2 LQKENI. Points from the study as a whole: What a later analysis showed was that several of the most significant clusters appeared linked to common viral pathogens. Later on, an analysis showed TCR association rates differing by HLA locus, with DRB1 the most and HLA-C the fewest.

Primers: 60 Vbeta forward and 13 Jbeta reverse. Generated by immunoSEQ multiplex PCR, the TCRdb table keeps only in-frame clones and is missing some. Here the sample spans 150,000 to 200,000 clones, approximately 80% being singletons. Notes on this clone: The antigen remains undetermined.

This chain joins TRBV18 and TRBJ1-1; 7 positions match TRBD1. Sequencing was performed on PBMCs. The TCR sequence derives from a woman in her fifties or sixties in good health and CMV-seronegative. In DNA form, the CDR3 reads TGTGCCAGCTCGCTACAGGGGTTAGGCACTGAAGCTTTCTTT. Its translation is CASSLQGLGTEAFF.